This TCR beta chain was captured in a study of control samples from healthy donors and cancer patients. Measured with immunoSEQ multiplex PCR; TCRdb has only the in-frame clones, and not every one. This table holds 100,000 or so clones, over 75% found once. Unmatched junction bases numbered 8, after V lost 0 bases and J lost 11 bases. The germline V gene encodes CDR1 SGHNT and CDR2 YENEEA. The CDR3 is 14 amino acids. The clonotype comes from a woman between 45 and 65 years old in good health. The genes are TRBV11-3 and TRBJ2-3, with 7 bases that match TRBD2. Input material: blood. CDR3 sequence: CASSLDGSTGGQYF. The CDR3 DNA sequence: TGTGCCAGCAGCTTAGATGGGTCCACGGGGGGGCAGTATTTT.